This TCR beta chain is from a study of blood T cell repertoires in COVID-19. Looking at the study overall: Spain, Italy and the United States supplied samples that represented acute and convalescent COVID-19. The analysed material was cDNA or gDNA that came from T cells, B-cell-depleted T cells, or PBMCs.

Methods used by the authors: Estimated nucleated cell counts came from reference gene primer amplification. Generated by immunoSEQ multiplex PCR, the TCRdb table keeps only in-frame clones and is missing some. The DNA was the basis for D and trimming; V, J and clone size are from that table. Among roughly 55,000 clones listed, around 79% were seen once. Trimming stripped 6 bases from V and 0 bases from J, with 11 bases between. CDR1 LNHDA and CDR2 SQIVND come from the germline V gene (reference sequence). This CDR3 is built from 14 residues. This receptor was taken from a human donor in a cohort sampled during active COVID-19. Material: peripheral blood. The chain couples TRBV19 to TRBJ1-2, with a tentative D call TRBD1 (6 bases). CDR3 bases: TGTGCCAGTAGGGACAGAGGATCTAACTATGGCTACACCTTC. Translation gives CASRDRGSNYGYTF. Together with reference TRBV19 and TRBJ1-2, the CDR3 gives the full variable domain: DGGITQSPKYLFRKEGQNVTLSCEQNLNHDAMYWYRQDPGQGLRLIYYSQIVNDFQKGDIAEGYSVSREKKESFPLTVTSAQKNPTAFYLCASRDRGSNYGYTFGSGTRLTVV.